This entry features one TCR beta chain sequence. The sample comes from a study of T cells in Graves' hyperthyroidism and ophthalmopathy. V lost 4 bases, J lost 1 base, and 11 bases lay in between. Germline-derived CDR1 and CDR2 are DFQATT and SNEGSKA (reference sequence). The CDR3 runs to 14 residues. Reasons for excluding patients were uncontrolled infection, other autoimmune disease, pregnancy or lactation. Researchers amplified the TCR beta CDR3 regions from RNA transcripts. The TCR CDR3 first-round RT-PCR relied on the HTBI primer set. Via MiXCR, TCRdb re-called the multiplex PCR reads, giving one row per CDR3 protein. The repertoire holds about 590,000 distinct CDR3 sequences, with 15% to 19% as singletons.

The sequenced sample was blood. The chain uses TRBV20-1 and TRBJ2-4; D uncertain. The clonotype was recovered from a woman aged 30 to 39 with Graves' hyperthyroidism. CDR3 residues: CSAIDVGAKNIQYF. The CDR3 DNA follows: TGCAGTGCTATAGACGTTGGGGCCAAAAACATTCAGTACTTC.